The sequence of this T cell receptor beta chain was determined in a study of cytomegalovirus exposure and HLA in healthy donors. The CDR3 is 15 amino acids. CDR1 and CDR2 from the germline V gene are MNHNS and SASEGT. Germline trimming cut 4 bases from V and 2 bases from J; bases unmatched to any gene: 6. Only a few counts were recorded for this clone. Use of 60 Vbeta and 13 Jbeta primers characterized the PCR. Here immunoSEQ multiplex PCR was the method, and the copy in TCRdb shows in-frame clones only, minus some. The sample yields under 150,000 clones, 8.9% seen once. The sequence was obtained from a woman in her 40s in good health and CMV-seropositive. Material: PBMCs. V is TRBV6-1 and J is TRBJ2-3, with TRBD2 matching over 7 bases. The CDR3: CASSALAVSTDTQYF. CDR3 in DNA: TGTGCCAGCAGTGCCCTAGCGGTCTCCACAGATACGCAGTATTTT.